The rows below give T cell receptor beta chains drawn from one sample of a study of blood T cell repertoires in COVID-19. The repertoire was sequenced with immunoSEQ multiplex PCR; TCRdb's copy has only in-frame clones and lacks some. The sample shows about 34,000 clones, 75% to 85% of them seen only once. Sequencing was carried out using peripheral blood. These receptors all come from a woman between 65 and 79 years old with acute or convalescent COVID-19. Both conserved end residues are part of each CDR3. A D gene is named only where the DNA matches it firmly. The size of a clone is reported for some rows only, either as once, few or many, or as a class for expanded clones.

d_gene	len	v_gene	abundance	j_gene	CDR3aa	CDR3nt
TRBD2	15	TRBV11-2	.	TRBJ2-1	CASSLGASGNNEQFF	TGTGCCAGCAGCTTAGGGGCTAGCGGAAACAATGAGCAGTTCTTC
.	14	TRBV28	.	TRBJ1-6	CASSYRAHNSPLHF	TGTGCCAGCAGTTACAGGGCCCATAATTCACCCCTCCACTTT
.	13	TRBV14	.	TRBJ2-7	CASNPGAGYEQYF	TGTGCCAGCAACCCAGGGGCTGGGTACGAGCAGTACTTC
.	12	TRBV2	.	TRBJ2-7	CASRRDSYEQYF	TGTGCCAGCAGAAGAGATTCCTACGAGCAGTACTTC
.	13	TRBV2	.	TRBJ1-2	CASSSTGNYGYTF	TGTGCCAGCAGTTCAACAGGAAACTATGGCTACACCTTC
TRBD2	17	TRBV27	.	TRBJ2-1	CASSRTLLAGDYNEQFF	TGTGCCAGCAGTCGAACACTGCTAGCGGGAGACTACAATGAGCAGTTCTTC
.	15	TRBV6-6	.	TRBJ2-5	CATQVRSGFGETQYF	TGTGCCACCCAAGTTAGGTCCGGGTTTGGAGAGACCCAGTACTTC
TRBD1	14	TRBV2	.	TRBJ1-2	CASSRTDRVNGYTF	TGTGCCAGCAGTCGGACGGACAGGGTAAATGGCTACACCTTC
.	13	TRBV10-1	few	TRBJ2-2	CASSEQSGGELFF	TGCGCCAGCAGTGAACAAAGTGGCGGGGAGCTGTTTTTT
TRBD2	14	TRBV28	.	TRBJ2-7	CASTTSGRVHEQYF	TGTGCCAGCACTACTAGCGGGAGAGTGCACGAGCAGTACTTC
.	14	TRBV19	.	TRBJ1-2	CASKRADSFYGYTF	TGTGCCAGTAAGAGGGCAGATTCTTTTTATGGCTACACCTTC
.	16	TRBV6-1	.	TRBJ2-6	CASSVQGFSGANVLTF	TGTGCCAGCAGTGTTCAGGGATTCTCTGGGGCCAACGTCCTGACTTTC
TRBD1	14	TRBV5-1	.	TRBJ2-1	CASDRTGSYNEQFF	TGCGCCAGCGACAGGACAGGCTCCTACAATGAGCAGTTCTTC
TRBD2	18	TRBV29-1	.	TRBJ2-4	CSVPNPAGGLRGKNIQYF	TGCAGCGTCCCGAACCCAGCGGGAGGCTTACGGGGCAAAAACATTCAGTACTTC
.	15	TRBV10-3	.	TRBJ1-2	CAISESGARALGYTF	TGTGCCATCAGTGAGTCAGGGGCCAGGGCATTGGGCTACACCTTC
TRBD1	15	TRBV6-5	.	TRBJ1-5	CASSYQQGSDQPQHF	TGTGCCAGCAGTTACCAACAGGGGTCCGATCAGCCCCAGCATTTT
.	14	TRBV19	.	TRBJ1-4	CASRGGATNEKLFF	TGTGCCAGTAGGGGAGGTGCAACTAATGAAAAACTGTTTTTT
TRBD1	18	TRBV4-1	.	TRBJ2-5	CASSDRGAGTGVEETQYF	TGCGCCAGCTCCGATCGTGGGGCCGGGACAGGGGTTGAGGAGACCCAGTACTTC
TRBD2	15	TRBV6-5	.	TRBJ2-3	CASSSGTSGADTQYF	TGTGCCAGCAGTTCCGGGACTAGCGGGGCAGATACGCAGTATTTT
TRBD1	19	TRBV10-2	.	TRBJ1-1	CASIEDRAGLVTVNTEAFF	TGCGCCAGCATTGAGGACAGGGCAGGCCTGGTTACGGTGAACACTGAAGCTTTCTTT
.	13	TRBV5-1	.	TRBJ2-3	CASSLDRVDTQYF	TGCGCCAGCAGCTTGGACAGGGTAGATACGCAGTATTTT
TRBD2	17	TRBV2	once	TRBJ2-3	CASSPETSGTGTDTQYF	TGTGCCAGCAGTCCAGAGACTAGCGGGACGGGCACAGATACGCAGTATTTT
.	11	TRBV9	.	TRBJ1-1	CASSGGAEAFF	TGTGCCAGCAGCGGGGGGGCTGAAGCTTTCTTT
TRBD2	15	TRBV2	.	TRBJ2-2	CASRGLAPNTGELFF	TGTGCCAGCAGGGGACTAGCGCCAAACACCGGGGAGCTGTTTTTT
.	15	TRBV11-3	.	TRBJ2-7	CASSLESRLAYEQYF	TGTGCCAGCAGCTTAGAATCCAGACTAGCCTACGAGCAGTACTTC
.	11	TRBV6-6	.	TRBJ2-1	CACGGYNEQFF	TGTGCCTGCGGAGGGTACAATGAGCAGTTCTTC
TRBD1	15	TRBV18	.	TRBJ2-7	CASSPLGQGIYEQYF	TGTGCCAGCTCACCGCTCGGACAGGGGATTTACGAGCAGTACTTC
.	12	TRBV16	.	TRBJ1-5	CASRRLDQPQHF	TGTGCCAGCAGACGACTCGATCAGCCCCAGCATTTT
TRBD2	15	TRBV15	.	TRBJ2-1	CATKFDSGGYNEQFF	TGTGCCACCAAATTCGACAGCGGGGGCTACAATGAGCAGTTCTTC
TRBD2	13	TRBV7-2	.	TRBJ2-5	CASSRGLVETQYF	TGTGCCAGCAGCCGAGGACTAGTAGAGACCCAGTACTTC
TRBD1	13	TRBV6-5	.	TRBJ1-1	CASRDRGLTEAFF	TGTGCCAGCAGGGACAGGGGTTTGACTGAAGCTTTCTTT
.	13	TRBV21-1	.	TRBJ1-2	CASSTGECRGYTF	TGTGCCAGCAGCACAGGGGAATGTAGGGGCTACACCTTC
TRBD1	14	TRBV19	few	TRBJ1-5	CASSTPTGNQPQHF	TGTGCCAGTAGTACCCCGACAGGGAATCAGCCCCAGCATTTT
.	14	TRBV19	few	TRBJ1-5	CASSSLWPGQPQHF	TGTGCCAGTAGTTCCTTGTGGCCTGGTCAGCCCCAGCATTTT
TRBD1	16	TRBV6-5	.	TRBJ1-1	CASSYTGGLAPIKAFF	TGTGCCAGCAGTTACACAGGGGGCCTAGCCCCTATTAAGGCTTTCTTT
.	14	TRBV28	.	TRBJ1-5	CASSPRTWGPTQHF	TGTGCCAGCAGCCCTCGGACATGGGGTCCGACCCAGCATTTT
TRBD1	14	TRBV9	.	TRBJ1-2	CASSVEGTAYGYTF	TGTGCCAGCAGCGTAGAAGGGACAGCATATGGCTACACCTTC
TRBD2	12	TRBV7-9	.	TRBJ2-5	CASSTSGGTQYF	TGTGCCAGCAGTACTAGCGGGGGGACCCAGTACTTC
TRBD1	19	TRBV19	.	TRBJ2-2	CASSIDPVTGTGDPGELFF	TGTGCCAGTAGTATAGACCCGGTTACCGGGACAGGGGACCCCGGGGAGCTGTTTTTT
TRBD2	16	TRBV5-4	.	TRBJ2-3	CASSLTELAGTDTQYF	TGTGCCAGCAGCTTGACTGAACTAGCGGGAACAGATACGCAGTATTTT
.	12	TRBV10-2	.	TRBJ1-2	CASSEVSYGYTF	TGCGCCAGCAGTGAAGTCAGCTATGGCTACACCTTC
.	15	TRBV2	.	TRBJ1-4	CASSNVGAVGEKLFF	TGTGCCAGCAGTAATGTAGGGGCCGTAGGTGAAAAACTGTTTTTT
.	13	TRBV5-5	.	TRBJ2-2	CASSLVSVGELFF	TGTGCCAGCAGCTTGGTTAGCGTCGGGGAGCTGTTTTTT
.	14	TRBV5-1	.	TRBJ1-1	CASSASLGETEAFF	TGCGCCAGCAGCGCAAGCCTAGGAGAAACTGAAGCTTTCTTT
TRBD2	16	TRBV7-6	.	TRBJ2-7	CASSLGSSGTSYEQYF	TGTGCCAGCAGCTTAGGTAGTAGCGGGACATCCTACGAGCAGTACTTC
.	13	TRBV19	.	TRBJ2-7	CASSRTGAYEQYF	TGTGCCAGTAGCCGGACGGGGGCCTACGAGCAGTACTTC
TRBD2	16	TRBV19	.	TRBJ2-3	CASSIRSGGASDTQYF	TGTGCCAGTAGTATTCGTAGCGGGGGGGCCTCAGATACGCAGTATTTT